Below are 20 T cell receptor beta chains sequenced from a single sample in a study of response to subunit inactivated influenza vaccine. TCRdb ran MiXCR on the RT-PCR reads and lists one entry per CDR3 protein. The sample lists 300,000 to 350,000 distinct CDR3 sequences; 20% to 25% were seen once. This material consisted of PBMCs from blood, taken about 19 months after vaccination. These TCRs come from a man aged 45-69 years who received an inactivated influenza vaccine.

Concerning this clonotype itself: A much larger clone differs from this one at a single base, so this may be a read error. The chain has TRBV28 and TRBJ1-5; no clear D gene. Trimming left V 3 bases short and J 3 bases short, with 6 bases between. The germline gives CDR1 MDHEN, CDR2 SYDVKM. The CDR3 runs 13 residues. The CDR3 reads CASSFENNQPQHF. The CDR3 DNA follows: TGTGCCAGCAGTTTTGAGAACAATCAGCCCCAGCATTTT.

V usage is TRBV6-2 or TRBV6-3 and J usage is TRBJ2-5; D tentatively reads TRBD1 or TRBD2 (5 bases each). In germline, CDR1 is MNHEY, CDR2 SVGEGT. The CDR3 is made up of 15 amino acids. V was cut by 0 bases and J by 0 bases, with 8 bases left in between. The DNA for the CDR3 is TGTGCCAGCAGTTACTCCGGGACGAACCAAGAGACCCAGTACTTC. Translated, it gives CASSYSGTNQETQYF.

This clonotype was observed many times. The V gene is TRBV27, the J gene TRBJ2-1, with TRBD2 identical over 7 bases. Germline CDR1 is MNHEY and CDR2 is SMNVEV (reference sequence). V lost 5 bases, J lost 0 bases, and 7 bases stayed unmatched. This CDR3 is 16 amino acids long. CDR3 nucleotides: TGTGCCAGCAGTCCATTGGGCGGGAGCTCCTACAATGAGCAGTTCTTC. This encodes CASSPLGGSSYNEQFF.

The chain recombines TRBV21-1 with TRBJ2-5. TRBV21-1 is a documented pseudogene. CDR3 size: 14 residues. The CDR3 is CASSIRQTQETQYF. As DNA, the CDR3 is TGTGCCAGCAGCATTCGACAAACCCAAGAGACCCAGTACTTC.

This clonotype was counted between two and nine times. CDR3 in DNA: TGTGCCAGCAGTTACCTGCCCTACAATGAGCAGTTCTTC. This codes for CASSYLPYNEQFF. The J gene is TRBJ2-1, the V gene TRBV6-6, with D unclear. Germline loops: CDR1 MNHNY, CDR2 SVGAGI (reference sequence). V dropped 2 bases and J dropped 2 bases, with 4 bases sitting between them. The CDR3 is 13 amino acids.

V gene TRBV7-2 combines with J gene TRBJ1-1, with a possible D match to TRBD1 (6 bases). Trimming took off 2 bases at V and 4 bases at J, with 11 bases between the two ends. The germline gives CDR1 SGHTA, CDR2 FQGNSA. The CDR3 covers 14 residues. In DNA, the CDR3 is TGTGCCAGCAGCTTATGGGGGCGGGGCACTGAAGCTTTCTTT. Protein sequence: CASSLWGRGTEAFF. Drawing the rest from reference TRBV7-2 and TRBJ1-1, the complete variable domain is GAGVSQSPSNKVTEKGKDVELRCDPISGHTALYWYRQSLGQGLEFLIYFQGNSAPDKSGLPSDRFSAERTGGSVSTLTIQRTQQEDSAVYLCASSLWGRGTEAFFGQGTRLTVV.

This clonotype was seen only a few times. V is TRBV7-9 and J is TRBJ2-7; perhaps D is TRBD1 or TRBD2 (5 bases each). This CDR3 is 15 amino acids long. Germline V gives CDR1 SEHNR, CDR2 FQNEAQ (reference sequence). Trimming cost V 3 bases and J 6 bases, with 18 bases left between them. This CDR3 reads CASSLAQGPSGEQYF. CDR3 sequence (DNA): TGTGCCAGCAGCTTGGCCCAGGGCCCGAGCGGCGAGCAGTACTTC.

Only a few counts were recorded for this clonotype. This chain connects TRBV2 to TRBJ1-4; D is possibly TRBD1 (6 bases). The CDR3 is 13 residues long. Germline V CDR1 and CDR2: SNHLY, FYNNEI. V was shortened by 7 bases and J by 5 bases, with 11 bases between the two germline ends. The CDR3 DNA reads TGTGCCAGCATAGGGGGGCGAAATGAAAAACTGTTTTTT. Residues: CASIGGRNEKLFF.

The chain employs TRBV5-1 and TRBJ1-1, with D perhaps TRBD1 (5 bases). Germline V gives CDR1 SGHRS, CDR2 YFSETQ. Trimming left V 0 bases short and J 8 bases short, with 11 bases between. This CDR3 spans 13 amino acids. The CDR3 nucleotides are TGCGCCAGCAGCTTGGTCTTAGCAGGGGAAGCTTTCTTT. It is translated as CASSLVLAGEAFF.

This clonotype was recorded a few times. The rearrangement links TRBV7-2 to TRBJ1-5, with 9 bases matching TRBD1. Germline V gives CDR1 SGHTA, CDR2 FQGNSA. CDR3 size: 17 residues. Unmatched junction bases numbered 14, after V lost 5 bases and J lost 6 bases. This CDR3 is CASSHGTGFRNFQPQHF. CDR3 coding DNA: TGTGCCAGCAGCCACGGGACAGGGTTTCGAAATTTTCAGCCCCAGCATTTT.

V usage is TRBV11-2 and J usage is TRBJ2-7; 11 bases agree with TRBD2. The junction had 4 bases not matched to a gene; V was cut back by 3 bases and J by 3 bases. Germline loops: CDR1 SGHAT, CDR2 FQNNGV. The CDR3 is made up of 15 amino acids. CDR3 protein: CASSFSGRARYEQYF. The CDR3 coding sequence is TGTGCCAGCAGCTTTAGCGGGAGGGCCCGCTACGAGCAGTACTTC. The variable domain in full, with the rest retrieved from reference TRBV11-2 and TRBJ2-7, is EAGVAQSPRYKIIEKRQSVAFWCNPISGHATLYWYQQILGQGPKLLIQFQNNGVVDDSQLPKDRFSAERLKGVDSTLKIQPAKLEDSAVYLCASSFSGRARYEQYFGPGTRLTVT.

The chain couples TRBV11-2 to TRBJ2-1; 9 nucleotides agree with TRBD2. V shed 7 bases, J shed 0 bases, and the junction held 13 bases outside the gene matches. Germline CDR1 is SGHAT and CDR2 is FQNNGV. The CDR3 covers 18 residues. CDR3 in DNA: TGTGCCAGCACCGATGGGGCGGGGGGGCGAAGCTCCTACAATGAGCAGTTCTTC. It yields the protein CASTDGAGGRSSYNEQFF.

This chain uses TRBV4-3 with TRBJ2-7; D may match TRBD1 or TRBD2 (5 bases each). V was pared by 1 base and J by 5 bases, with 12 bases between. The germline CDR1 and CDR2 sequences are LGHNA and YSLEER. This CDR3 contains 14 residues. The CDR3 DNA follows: TGCGCCAGCAGCCAAGGTTTTAGGGACCACGAGCAGTACTTC. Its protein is CASSQGFRDHEQYF.

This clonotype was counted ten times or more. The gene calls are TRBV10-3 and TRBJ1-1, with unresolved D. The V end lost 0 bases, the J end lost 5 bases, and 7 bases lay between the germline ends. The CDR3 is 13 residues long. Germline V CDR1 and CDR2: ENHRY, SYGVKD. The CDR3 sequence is CAISESGNTEAFF. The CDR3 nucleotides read TGTGCCATCAGTGAGTCGGGGAATACTGAAGCTTTCTTT.

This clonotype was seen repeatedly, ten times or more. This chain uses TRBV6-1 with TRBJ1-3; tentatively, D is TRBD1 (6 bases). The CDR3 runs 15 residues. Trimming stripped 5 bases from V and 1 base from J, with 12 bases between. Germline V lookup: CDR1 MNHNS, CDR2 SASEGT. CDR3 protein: CASSPGTSSGNTIYF. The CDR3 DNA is TGTGCCAGCAGTCCAGGGACATCTTCTGGAAACACCATATATTTT.

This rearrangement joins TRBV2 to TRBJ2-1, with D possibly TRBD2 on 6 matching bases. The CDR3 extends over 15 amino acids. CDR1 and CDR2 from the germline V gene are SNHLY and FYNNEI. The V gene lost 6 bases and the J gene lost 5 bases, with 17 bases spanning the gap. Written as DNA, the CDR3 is TGTGCCAGCAGCCGGGAGAAGCTGAGGCACAATGAGCAGTTCTTC. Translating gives CASSREKLRHNEQFF.

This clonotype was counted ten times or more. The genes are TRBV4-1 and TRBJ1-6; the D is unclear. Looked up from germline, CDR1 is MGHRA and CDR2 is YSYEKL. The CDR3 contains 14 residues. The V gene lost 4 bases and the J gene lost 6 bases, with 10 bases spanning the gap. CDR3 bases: TGCGCCAGCAGCCCAGGAATGACTAATTCACCCCTCCACTTT. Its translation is CASSPGMTNSPLHF.

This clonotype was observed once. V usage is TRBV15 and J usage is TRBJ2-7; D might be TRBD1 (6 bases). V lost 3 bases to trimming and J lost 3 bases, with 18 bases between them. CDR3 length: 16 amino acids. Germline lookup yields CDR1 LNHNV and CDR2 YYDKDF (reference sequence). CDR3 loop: CATSSDTGTRFYEQYF. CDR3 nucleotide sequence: TGTGCCACCAGCAGTGACACAGGGACACGATTCTACGAGCAGTACTTC.

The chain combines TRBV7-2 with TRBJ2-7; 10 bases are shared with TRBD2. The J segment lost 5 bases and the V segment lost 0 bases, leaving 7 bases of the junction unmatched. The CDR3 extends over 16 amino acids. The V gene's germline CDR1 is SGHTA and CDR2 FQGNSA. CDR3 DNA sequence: TGTGCCAGCAGCTTAGCCAGTCTAGCGGGAGAGGACGAGCAGTACTTC. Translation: CASSLASLAGEDEQYF.

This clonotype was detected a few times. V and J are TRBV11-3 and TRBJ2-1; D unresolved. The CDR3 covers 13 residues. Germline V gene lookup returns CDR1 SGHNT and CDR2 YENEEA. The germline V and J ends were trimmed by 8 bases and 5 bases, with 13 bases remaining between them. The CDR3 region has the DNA TGTGCCAGCTCCCGAAAGTTCCACAATGAGCAGTTCTTC. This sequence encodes CASSRKFHNEQFF.